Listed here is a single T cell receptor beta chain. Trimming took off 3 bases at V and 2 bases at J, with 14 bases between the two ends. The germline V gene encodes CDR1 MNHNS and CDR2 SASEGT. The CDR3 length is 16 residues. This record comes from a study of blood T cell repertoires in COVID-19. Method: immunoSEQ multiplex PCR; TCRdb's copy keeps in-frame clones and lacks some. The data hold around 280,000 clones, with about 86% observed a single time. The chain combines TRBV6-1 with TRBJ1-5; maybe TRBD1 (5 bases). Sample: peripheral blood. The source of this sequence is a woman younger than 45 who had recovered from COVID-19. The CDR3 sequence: CASSDIGRVGNQPQHF. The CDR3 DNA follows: TGTGCCAGCAGTGATATCGGCAGGGTGGGCAATCAGCCCCAGCATTTT.